Below, one T cell receptor beta chain is given with its context. What it binds is unknown. It was RNA transcripts that yielded the amplified TCR beta CDR3 regions. When the TCR CDR3 underwent first-round RT-PCR, the HTBI primer set was used. Using its own MiXCR run on the multiplex PCR reads, TCRdb lists one record per CDR3 protein. The table shows a few hundred thousand distinct CDR3 sequences, with 14% to 15% occurring only once. The sample is drawn from a study of T cells in Graves' hyperthyroidism and ophthalmopathy. Whole-study findings and limits: Most expanded thyroid clonotypes above 0.001 also appeared in blood.

J lost 2 bases, V lost 5 bases, and 6 bases had no gene match. CDR1 MNHEY and CDR2 SMNVEV come from the germline V gene (reference sequence). The length of the CDR3 is 16 residues. Patients aged 18 to 65 had newly diagnosed hyperthyroidism that had lasted under 2 months. Diagnostic decisions used clinical symptoms, serum thyroxine and TRAb, thyroid ultrasound and orbital computed tomography. The authors took PBMCs from roughly 9.3 ml fresh peripheral blood. The chain recombines TRBV27 with TRBJ2-3; TRBD2 aligns across 11 bases. The sample comprised blood. The sequence was collected from a woman in her thirties with Graves' hyperthyroidism. The DNA of the CDR3 is TGTGCCAGCAGTCGACTAGCGGGGATTTCCACAGATACGCAGTATTTT. Translation: CASSRLAGISTDTQYF.